A selection of T cell receptor beta chains follows, all from one sample in a study of T-cell memory formation after mild COVID-19. Using its own MiXCR run on the 5' RACE reads, TCRdb lists one record per CDR3 protein. This repertoire shows nearly 200,000 distinct CDR3 sequences, about 16% found once; its top ten account for 2.4%. The sample consisted of PBMCs or a T cell subset sorted from them (not recorded which). The receptors here all came from an adult woman who had mild COVID-19 (a few samples of this study predate the infection). Cell type and time point are not known. Both conserved end residues are part of each CDR3. A D gene is named only where the DNA matches it firmly. Clone size is stated in some rows and not others, as once, few, many or a class when expanded.

clone size: .; V gene: TRBV2; D gene: TRBD1; J gene: TRBJ1-6; CDR3 DNA: TGTGCCAGCAGTGCCCTGGGACAGCGCGGGAATTCACCCCTCCACTTT; CDR3 protein: CASSALGQRGNSPLHF
clone size: many; V gene: TRBV6-2/TRBV6-3; D gene: TRBD2; J gene: TRBJ2-1; CDR3 DNA: TGTGCCAGCAGAACGGTGGGACTAGCGAACTACAATGAGCAGTTCTTC; CDR3 protein: CASRTVGLANYNEQFF
clone size: .; V gene: TRBV13; D gene: TRBD2; J gene: TRBJ2-7; CDR3 DNA: TGTGCCAGCAGCTTCCTGACGGGAGGTGTCTACGAGCAGTACTTC; CDR3 protein: CASSFLTGGVYEQYF
clone size: .; V gene: TRBV18; D gene: .; J gene: TRBJ2-4; CDR3 DNA: TGTGCCAGCTCACCAAATATACCTCGAGGGCCCAAAAACATTCAGTACTTC; CDR3 protein: CASSPNIPRGPKNIQYF
clone size: .; V gene: TRBV12-5; D gene: TRBD2; J gene: TRBJ2-7; CDR3 DNA: TGTGCTAGTGGTTTGCCTTTGGGACTAGCGGGCTACGAGCAGTACTTC; CDR3 protein: CASGLPLGLAGYEQYF
clone size: .; V gene: TRBV24-1; D gene: .; J gene: TRBJ2-1; CDR3 DNA: TGTGCCACCAGCCGTGGGGGCTCCTACAATGAGCAGTTCTTC; CDR3 protein: CATSRGGSYNEQFF
clone size: .; V gene: TRBV11-2; D gene: .; J gene: TRBJ2-1; CDR3 DNA: TGTGCCAGCAGCGGGGGGTTCTCCTACAATGAGCAGTTCTTC; CDR3 protein: CASSGGFSYNEQFF
clone size: few; V gene: TRBV11-2; D gene: .; J gene: TRBJ1-1; CDR3 DNA: TGTGCCAGCAGCACTCACAGGGACACTGAAGCTTTCTTT; CDR3 protein: CASSTHRDTEAFF
clone size: .; V gene: TRBV18; D gene: .; J gene: TRBJ2-7; CDR3 DNA: TGTGCCAGCTCACCACCGATGGCGGGCGAGCAGTACTTC; CDR3 protein: CASSPPMAGEQYF
clone size: .; V gene: TRBV6-5; D gene: TRBD2; J gene: TRBJ2-2; CDR3 DNA: TGTGCCAGTTTCTCCCGGACTAGCGGGAGAATAAGAACCGGGGAGCTGTTTTTT; CDR3 protein: CASFSRTSGRIRTGELFF
clone size: few; V gene: TRBV5-1; D gene: TRBD1; J gene: TRBJ2-6; CDR3 DNA: TGCGCCAGCAGCTTTACAGGGGGAGGCTCTGGGGCCAACGTCCTGACTTTC; CDR3 protein: CASSFTGGGSGANVLTF
clone size: .; V gene: TRBV11-2; D gene: .; J gene: TRBJ2-7; CDR3 DNA: TGTGCCAGCAGCCACAACTACGAGCAGTACTTC; CDR3 protein: CASSHNYEQYF
clone size: few; V gene: TRBV29-1; D gene: TRBD1; J gene: TRBJ2-7; CDR3 DNA: TGCAGCGTGGGGACAGGGTACCTTAGGGAGCAGTACTTC; CDR3 protein: CSVGTGYLREQYF
clone size: many; V gene: TRBV20-1; D gene: .; J gene: TRBJ1-1; CDR3 DNA: TGCAGTGCTAGAACCAGGGAAGGGGTGAACACTGAAGCTTTCTTT; CDR3 protein: CSARTREGVNTEAFF
clone size: few; V gene: TRBV6-1; D gene: .; J gene: TRBJ2-6; CDR3 DNA: TGTGCCACCCTGAAGGGGGGGCTAGCCGGGGCCAACGTCCTGACTTTC; CDR3 protein: CATLKGGLAGANVLTF
clone size: many; V gene: TRBV3-1; D gene: TRBD1; J gene: TRBJ2-7; CDR3 DNA: TGTGCCAGCAGCCAAGACGACAGGGCCGAGCAGTACTTC; CDR3 protein: CASSQDDRAEQYF
clone size: many; V gene: TRBV18; D gene: TRBD1; J gene: TRBJ2-7; CDR3 DNA: TGTGCCAGCTCTGGGGGACAGGGACCCTACGAGCAGTACTTC; CDR3 protein: CASSGGQGPYEQYF
clone size: few; V gene: TRBV7-3; D gene: .; J gene: TRBJ2-1; CDR3 DNA: TGTGCCAGCAGCTCCGACAATCACAATGAGCAGTTCTTC; CDR3 protein: CASSSDNHNEQFF
clone size: many; V gene: TRBV7-2; D gene: .; J gene: TRBJ2-2; CDR3 DNA: TGTGCCAGCAGCTTAATCCCTCAGAACACCGGGGAGCTGTTTTTT; CDR3 protein: CASSLIPQNTGELFF
clone size: .; V gene: TRBV6-1; D gene: .; J gene: TRBJ1-5; CDR3 DNA: TGTGCCACAACGGGTCTCATTAGCAATCAGCCCCAGCATTTT; CDR3 protein: CATTGLISNQPQHF
clone size: few; V gene: TRBV24-1; D gene: TRBD1; J gene: TRBJ2-7; CDR3 DNA: TGTGCCACTGAGGCCGGGACAGGGAGCTACGAGCAGTACTTC; CDR3 protein: CATEAGTGSYEQYF
clone size: .; V gene: TRBV5-1; D gene: .; J gene: TRBJ2-1; CDR3 DNA: TGCGCCAGCAGCTTGGCCATCTCCTACAATGAGCAGTTCTTC; CDR3 protein: CASSLAISYNEQFF
clone size: .; V gene: TRBV5-1; D gene: .; J gene: TRBJ2-7; CDR3 DNA: TGCGCCAGCAGCTTGGCCGTTGAGCCCGCATACGAGCAGTACTTC; CDR3 protein: CASSLAVEPAYEQYF
clone size: few; V gene: TRBV12-3/TRBV12-4; D gene: .; J gene: TRBJ1-1; CDR3 DNA: TGTGCCAGCAGATTACAGACAGGGAACACTGAAGCTTTCTTT; CDR3 protein: CASRLQTGNTEAFF
clone size: many; V gene: TRBV20-1; D gene: TRBD2; J gene: TRBJ2-1; CDR3 DNA: TGCAGTGCCCATGCGGGACTAGCCGGCAATGAGCAGTTCTTC; CDR3 protein: CSAHAGLAGNEQFF
clone size: few; V gene: TRBV7-2; D gene: TRBD2; J gene: TRBJ2-1; CDR3 DNA: TGTGCCAGCAGCCCAGGGACTAGCGGGTTAGCAGGTGAGCAGTTCTTC; CDR3 protein: CASSPGTSGLAGEQFF
clone size: .; V gene: TRBV2; D gene: .; J gene: TRBJ2-7; CDR3 DNA: TGTGCCAGCATGCCGGGCAGAGCCTACGAGCAGTACTTC; CDR3 protein: CASMPGRAYEQYF
clone size: .; V gene: TRBV6-5; D gene: TRBD1; J gene: TRBJ1-2; CDR3 DNA: TGTGCCAGCAGCCCCGGGACAGGTGGCTACACCTTC; CDR3 protein: CASSPGTGGYTF
clone size: few; V gene: TRBV14; D gene: .; J gene: TRBJ1-4; CDR3 DNA: TGTGCCAGCAGCCTAAAACTGGGGGCAGTTGAAAAACTGTTTTTT; CDR3 protein: CASSLKLGAVEKLFF
clone size: few; V gene: TRBV29-1; D gene: .; J gene: TRBJ1-4; CDR3 DNA: TGCAGCGTTGAAGATAGGGGCCAGAATGAAAAACTGTTTTTT; CDR3 protein: CSVEDRGQNEKLFF
clone size: few; V gene: TRBV12-3/TRBV12-4; D gene: TRBD2; J gene: TRBJ2-1; CDR3 DNA: TGTGCCAGCAGTTTCTACGCGGGGGGCTACAATGAGCAGTTCTTC; CDR3 protein: CASSFYAGGYNEQFF
clone size: few; V gene: TRBV4-1; D gene: TRBD2; J gene: TRBJ2-7; CDR3 DNA: TGCGCCAGCAGCCAAGATGCAGTCGAGACTAGCGGCAAATTCTCCCGCTACGAGCAGTACTTC; CDR3 protein: CASSQDAVETSGKFSRYEQYF
clone size: .; V gene: TRBV24-1; D gene: .; J gene: TRBJ2-3; CDR3 DNA: TGTGCCACCAGTGATGCAGGCAGGGGTGGCACAGATACGCAGTATTTT; CDR3 protein: CATSDAGRGGTDTQYF
clone size: many; V gene: TRBV7-2; D gene: TRBD2; J gene: TRBJ2-2; CDR3 DNA: TGTGCCAGCAGCTCGGGACTAGCGGGCACCGGGGAGCTGTTTTTT; CDR3 protein: CASSSGLAGTGELFF
clone size: .; V gene: TRBV20-1; D gene: .; J gene: TRBJ1-3; CDR3 DNA: TGCAGTGCTAGCCCCCCGACATGGGCGGACACCATATATTTT; CDR3 protein: CSASPPTWADTIYF
clone size: .; V gene: TRBV12-3/TRBV12-4; D gene: TRBD1; J gene: TRBJ2-1; CDR3 DNA: TGTGCCAGCAGTTCCCGGACAGGGGGCAATGAGCAGTTCTTC; CDR3 protein: CASSSRTGGNEQFF
clone size: few; V gene: TRBV12-3/TRBV12-4; D gene: TRBD1; J gene: TRBJ1-1; CDR3 DNA: TGTGCCAGCAGCAAGGGGGCGGTCACTGAAGCTTTCTTT; CDR3 protein: CASSKGAVTEAFF
clone size: few; V gene: TRBV20-1; D gene: TRBD2; J gene: TRBJ2-2; CDR3 DNA: TGCAGTGCTGGGGGGGGGACTAGCGGGAACACCGGGGAGCTGTTTTTT; CDR3 protein: CSAGGGTSGNTGELFF
clone size: .; V gene: TRBV2; D gene: TRBD2; J gene: TRBJ2-3; CDR3 DNA: TGTGCCAGCAGTCCCCTTAGCGGGCTAGCACTCACAGATACGCAGTATTTT; CDR3 protein: CASSPLSGLALTDTQYF
clone size: .; V gene: TRBV6-5; D gene: TRBD1; J gene: TRBJ1-1; CDR3 DNA: TGTGCCAGCAGTTACTCGACAGGGACTGAAGCTTTCTTT; CDR3 protein: CASSYSTGTEAFF
clone size: few; V gene: TRBV5-1; D gene: TRBD2; J gene: TRBJ2-5; CDR3 DNA: TGCGCCAGCAGAGGGCGGGGGGACCCCGGTGAGACCCAGTACTTC; CDR3 protein: CASRGRGDPGETQYF
clone size: many; V gene: TRBV29-1; D gene: TRBD1; J gene: TRBJ2-2; CDR3 DNA: TGCAGCGTTGGACAGGGGGCGAACACCGGGGAGCTGTTTTTT; CDR3 protein: CSVGQGANTGELFF
clone size: .; V gene: TRBV12-3/TRBV12-4; D gene: .; J gene: TRBJ1-1; CDR3 DNA: TGTGCCAGCAGTTCTACCCCCACTGAAGCTTTCTTT; CDR3 protein: CASSSTPTEAFF
clone size: few; V gene: TRBV20-1; D gene: TRBD2; J gene: TRBJ2-5; CDR3 DNA: TGCAGTGCTAGAGATTGGGGAGGGAAAGAGACCCAGTACTTC; CDR3 protein: CSARDWGGKETQYF
clone size: .; V gene: TRBV5-1; D gene: .; J gene: TRBJ2-1; CDR3 DNA: TGCGCCAGCAGCTTGGGGACTTACTACAATGAGCAGTTCTTC; CDR3 protein: CASSLGTYYNEQFF
clone size: few; V gene: TRBV29-1; D gene: .; J gene: TRBJ1-2; CDR3 DNA: TGCAGCGTTGAAGACCCCTCAGGCGGCTCTGGAGGCTACACCTTC; CDR3 protein: CSVEDPSGGSGGYTF
clone size: .; V gene: TRBV19; D gene: TRBD1; J gene: TRBJ1-2; CDR3 DNA: TGTGCCAGTAGCCCCAGGGGGTCTAGCGGCTACACCTTC; CDR3 protein: CASSPRGSSGYTF
clone size: few; V gene: TRBV4-1; D gene: TRBD2; J gene: TRBJ2-3; CDR3 DNA: TGCGCCAGCAGCCAAGGCTCCCTAGCGGCCACAGATACGCAGTATTTT; CDR3 protein: CASSQGSLAATDTQYF
clone size: few; V gene: TRBV5-1; D gene: .; J gene: TRBJ2-3; CDR3 DNA: TGCGCCAGCAGCTTGGACGGGGGCCGACCAGATACGCAGTATTTT; CDR3 protein: CASSLDGGRPDTQYF
clone size: .; V gene: TRBV7-9; D gene: TRBD1; J gene: TRBJ1-2; CDR3 DNA: TGTGCCAGCAGCTTGGACAGGGGGCAACATGGCTACACCTTC; CDR3 protein: CASSLDRGQHGYTF
clone size: many; V gene: TRBV12-3/TRBV12-4; D gene: .; J gene: TRBJ1-2; CDR3 DNA: TGTGCCACAAGCTACGAATTAAGGGGCTATGGCTACACCTTC; CDR3 protein: CATSYELRGYGYTF
clone size: .; V gene: TRBV12-3/TRBV12-4; D gene: TRBD1; J gene: TRBJ1-1; CDR3 DNA: TGTGCCAGCAGTCCGGACAGGGGGCTTAACACTGAAGCTTTCTTT; CDR3 protein: CASSPDRGLNTEAFF
clone size: .; V gene: TRBV11-2; D gene: .; J gene: TRBJ2-1; CDR3 DNA: TGTGCCAGCAGTAGGGGGGCTTTCGAGTTCTTC; CDR3 protein: CASSRGAFEFF
clone size: .; V gene: TRBV9; D gene: .; J gene: TRBJ2-7; CDR3 DNA: TGTGCCAGCAGTGAGCATGAGGGTCTAGGCTCCTACGAGCAGTACTTC; CDR3 protein: CASSEHEGLGSYEQYF
clone size: .; V gene: TRBV6-5; D gene: TRBD2; J gene: TRBJ2-1; CDR3 DNA: TGTGCCAGCAGTTACCGGACTAGCGGGAGGGCCTTGTCCTACAATGAGCAGTTCTTC; CDR3 protein: CASSYRTSGRALSYNEQFF
clone size: few; V gene: TRBV20-1; D gene: TRBD2; J gene: TRBJ2-1; CDR3 DNA: TGCAGTGCTAGAGCCCCAGCGGGAGCCTACAATGAGCAGTTCTTC; CDR3 protein: CSARAPAGAYNEQFF
clone size: .; V gene: TRBV30; D gene: .; J gene: TRBJ1-4; CDR3 DNA: TGTGCCTGGAGTGTGAAACATGAACTGTTTTTT; CDR3 protein: CAWSVKHELFF
clone size: few; V gene: TRBV20-1; D gene: .; J gene: TRBJ1-1; CDR3 DNA: TGCAGTGCTAGAGGTAGTCCGAGTCGACAAGCTTTCTTT; CDR3 protein: CSARGSPSRQAFF
clone size: .; V gene: TRBV20-1; D gene: .; J gene: TRBJ2-7; CDR3 DNA: TGCAGTGCTAGGATTCCGCTATCCTACGAGCAGTACTTC; CDR3 protein: CSARIPLSYEQYF